A single sample gave rise to the 15 T cell receptor beta chains below, sequenced in a study of T cell clonality in common variable immunodeficiency. The assay was immunoSEQ multiplex PCR, and TCRdb's table has in-frame clones only and misses some. This sample carries about 81,000 clones, none of them present only once. Specimen: peripheral blood mononuclear cells. The receptors originated from a person between 18 and 69 years old in good health.

This clone has a count of ten or more. The read finishes 3 residues shy of the CDR3 end, and the germline J gene is used to complete it. The V call is TRBV29-1, the J call TRBJ2-7; 10 bases align to TRBD1. Trimming removed 7 bases from V and 0 bases from J; junction bases left unmatched: 6. The CDR3 is 14 residues long. CDR1 SQVTM and CDR2 ANQGSEA come from the germline V gene. The CDR3 DNA, read in part, is TGCAGCGCCGTGAGGGACAGGGGCTCCTACGAG. Amino acid sequence: CSAVRDRGSYE. The entire CDR3 protein is CSAVRDRGSYEQYF.

Ten or more counts support this clone. The read ends 3 residues early relative to the CDR3; the germline J gene fills the gap. The chain links TRBV5-4 to TRBJ1-4; 10 bases agree with TRBD1. V lost 3 bases, J lost 4 bases, and 3 bases stayed unmatched. The CDR3 runs to 15 residues. CDR1 and CDR2 (germline): SGHNT, YYREEE (reference sequence). The sequenced CDR3 bases are TGTGCCAGCAGCTCCGGACAGGGGGATAATGAAAAA. This encodes CASSSGQGDNEK. The full CDR3 reads CASSSGQGDNEKLFF.

This clone appeared many times. The read terminates 3 residues ahead of where the CDR3 ends, so the germline J gene completes it. This chain links TRBV20-1 with TRBJ2-5, with TRBD2 identical over 7 bases. The ends lost 4 bases at V and 5 bases at J; junction bases unmatched: 4. In germline, CDR1 is DFQATT, CDR2 SNEGSKA (reference sequence). The CDR3 contains 12 residues. Partial CDR3 DNA: TGCAGTGCTACAAGGACTAGGGAGACC. Its protein product is CSATRTRET. The complete CDR3 sequence is CSATRTRETQYF.

This clone showed up many times. The sequence runs out 3 residues before the end of the CDR3; the remainder is reconstructed from the germline J gene. V and J are TRBV12-3 or TRBV12-4 and TRBJ2-7; TRBD1 matches at 7 bases. The trim removed 1 base at V and 4 bases at J, leaving 7 bases unmatched. This CDR3 is built from 15 residues. The CDR3 bases that were read are TGTGCCAGCAGTTTAGAGCCCAACAGGGGATACGAG. Protein: CASSLEPNRGYE. The whole CDR3 is CASSLEPNRGYEQYF.

This clone was found many times. This chain's CDR3 is CASSLDRSSYNSPLHF. CDR3 DNA (partial): TGCGCCAGCAGCCTAGACAGGAGCTCCTATAATTCACCC. V gene TRBV5-1 combines with J gene TRBJ1-6; D is possibly TRBD1 (6 bases). The read terminates 3 residues ahead of where the CDR3 ends, so the germline J gene completes it. V was trimmed by 4 bases and J by 0 bases, leaving 11 bases between them. The CDR3 has 16 residues. CDR1 and CDR2 from the germline V gene are SGHRS and YFSETQ.

In its sample, this clone was seen many times. The CDR3 extends 3 residues past the end of the read, so its final part is completed from the germline J gene. V and J are TRBV20-1 and TRBJ2-1; weak D call: TRBD1 (7 bases). The germline V gene has CDR1 DFQATT and CDR2 SNEGSKA (reference sequence). The CDR3 has 13 residues. V was pared by 7 bases and J by 2 bases, with 12 bases between. The DNA read from the CDR3 is TGCAGTGAACGCGGGACAGCCTACAATGAG. Residues: CSERGTAYNE. The whole CDR3 reads CSERGTAYNEQFF.

This clone was counted many times. The read finishes 3 residues shy of the CDR3 end, and the germline J gene is used to complete it. The sample contains more than one DNA sequence encoding this CDR3. The V gene is TRBV20-1, the J gene TRBJ2-3, with 7 bases fitting TRBD1. The CDR3 spans 17 residues. Germline CDR1 and CDR2: DFQATT and SNEGSKA (reference sequence). Trimming at V came to 0 bases and at J to 4 bases, leaving 13 bases not matched to a gene. Partial CDR3 DNA: TGCAGTGCTAGAGATCTTTTGGGGACAGTCAGCGCAGATACG. This encodes CSARDLLGTVSADT. The whole CDR3 is CSARDLLGTVSADTQYF.

In this sample, this clone turned up many times. The read stops 3 residues short of the end of the CDR3; the missing end is completed from the germline J gene. The chain links TRBV6-2 or TRBV6-3 to TRBJ2-4; D is perhaps TRBD2 (5 bases). The CDR3 runs to 13 residues. Germline V lookup: CDR1 MNHEY, CDR2 SVGEGT. The chain's CDR3 is CASSYSRAAVQYF. The part of the CDR3 DNA that was read is TGTGCCAGCAGTTACTCGAGGGCTGCCGTT.

This clone was counted at least ten times. Read data end 3 residues before the CDR3 end; the end is taken from the germline J gene. The chain joins TRBV6-2 or TRBV6-3 to TRBJ2-5; D perhaps matches TRBD2 (6 bases). The CDR3 totals 14 residues. The V and J ends lost 6 bases and 7 bases respectively, with 18 bases between them. The germline V gene has CDR1 MNHEY and CDR2 SVGEGT. The sequenced CDR3 bases are TGTGCCAGCAGCCGGGGACTCCCTCCGAGGACC. Protein sequence: CASSRGLPPRT. The whole CDR3 protein is CASSRGLPPRTQYF.

This clone occurred many times. The CDR3 end lies 3 residues beyond the end of the read and is filled in from the germline J gene. The V and J genes are TRBV19 and TRBJ1-1; D is undetermined. V was clipped by 7 bases and J by 1 base, with 16 bases between them. The CDR3 consists of 15 residues. CDR1 is LNHDA, CDR2 SQIVND, per germline (reference sequence). This CDR3 is CASNFRADKNTEAFF. CDR3 DNA (partial): TGTGCCAGTAATTTTAGGGCCGATAAGAACACTGAA.

There are many counts of this clone. The observed sequence ends 3 residues before the CDR3 terminus, with the missing tail filled in from the germline J gene. The chain combines TRBV19 with TRBJ1-4; TRBD1 matches at 10 bases. Germline CDR1 is LNHDA and CDR2 is SQIVND (reference sequence). This CDR3 has 17 residues. V shed 3 bases, J shed 1 base, and the junction held 5 bases outside the gene matches. The CDR3 reads CASSIPRTGGTNEKLFF. CDR3 bases read: TGTGCCAGTAGTATCCCCAGGACAGGGGGAACTAATGAAAAA. Using reference TRBV19 and TRBJ1-4 for the parts outside the CDR3, the full variable domain is DGGITQSPKYLFRKEGQNVTLSCEQNLNHDAMYWYRQDPGQGLRLIYYSQIVNDFQKGDIAEGYSVSREKKESFPLTVTSAQKNPTAFYLCASSIPRTGGTNEKLFFGSGTQLSVL.

In its sample, this clone was seen many times. The CDR3 end falls 3 residues outside the read, so it is completed with the germline J gene. This chain links TRBV28 with TRBJ2-4; TRBD1 might be the D (6 bases). The CDR3 runs to 12 residues. Germline CDR1 reads MDHEN; CDR2 reads SYDVKM. V was trimmed by 8 bases and J by 9 bases, leaving 14 bases between them. The CDR3 here is CASQGQAVIQYF. The DNA read from the CDR3 is TGTGCCAGCCAGGGGCAGGCTGTCATT.

This clone was recorded at least ten times. The read ends 3 residues shy of where the CDR3 ends; the end is completed using the germline J gene. The chain combines TRBV6-4 with TRBJ2-3, with a weak D call TRBD2 (6 bases). With 2 bases removed from V and 2 bases from J, the gap between germline ends came to 17 bases. The CDR3 has 17 residues. CDR1 is MRHNA, CDR2 SNTAGT, per germline. The sequenced CDR3 bases are TGTGCCAGCAGTGACCCGGACGCGGGGTCCCTCACAGATACG. Its translation: CASSDPDAGSLTDT. Given in full, the CDR3 is CASSDPDAGSLTDTQYF.

At least ten counts were recorded for this clone. The read gets to within 3 residues of the CDR3 end, and the germline J gene fills in the rest. The V gene is TRBV20-1, the J gene TRBJ2-3; possibly TRBD2 for D (6 bases). The CDR3 is 15 amino acids. Germline V lookup: CDR1 DFQATT, CDR2 SNEGSKA (reference sequence). Trimming took 1 base from V and 2 from J, leaving 13 bases between them. CDR3 sequence: CSARAELAVTDTQYF. CDR3 DNA (partial): TGCAGTGCTAGAGCGGAACTAGCAGTCACAGATACG.

This clone was observed at least ten times. Coverage ceases 3 residues before the CDR3 finishes, and the germline J gene fills in the end. The chain recombines TRBV20-1 with TRBJ2-1, with 8 positions matching TRBD2. The CDR3 spans 17 residues. Germline V lookup: CDR1 DFQATT, CDR2 SNEGSKA (reference sequence). The V gene end was trimmed by 0 bases and the J gene end by 7 bases; junction bases not matched to a gene: 14. The DNA read from the CDR3 is TGCAGTGCTAGAGACGCTAAAATAGCGGGATGGGAGAATGAG. Protein: CSARDAKIAGWENE. In full, the CDR3 is CSARDAKIAGWENEQFF.